This T cell receptor beta chain originates from a study of blood T cells in healthy people across ages. The germline gives CDR1 LNHDA, CDR2 SQIVND (reference sequence). V was cut by 5 bases and J by 7 bases, with 8 bases left in between. This CDR3 comprises 12 residues. Each sample had at least 6 million PBMCs isolated. For the second PCR, which ran for roughly 6 to 12 cycles, a sample-barcoded 5' primer and a J-beta primer mix were used. Via MiXCR, TCRdb re-called the 5' RACE reads, giving one row per CDR3 protein. The table records under 700,000 distinct CDR3 sequences, approximately 25% of them present only once. The data were also submitted as part of a second study, on T cells of mothers and their children. That paper notes: Unrelated mother-child pairs always had slightly, but never significantly, lower normalized overlap than related pairs.

Sequencing was done on a sample of blood. This sequence originates from a boy younger than 18 in good health. This chain links TRBV19 with TRBJ1-4, with D hard to call. DNA of the CDR3: TGTGCCAGTAGTCCGGACCTTGAAAAACTGTTTTTT. It is translated as CASSPDLEKLFF.